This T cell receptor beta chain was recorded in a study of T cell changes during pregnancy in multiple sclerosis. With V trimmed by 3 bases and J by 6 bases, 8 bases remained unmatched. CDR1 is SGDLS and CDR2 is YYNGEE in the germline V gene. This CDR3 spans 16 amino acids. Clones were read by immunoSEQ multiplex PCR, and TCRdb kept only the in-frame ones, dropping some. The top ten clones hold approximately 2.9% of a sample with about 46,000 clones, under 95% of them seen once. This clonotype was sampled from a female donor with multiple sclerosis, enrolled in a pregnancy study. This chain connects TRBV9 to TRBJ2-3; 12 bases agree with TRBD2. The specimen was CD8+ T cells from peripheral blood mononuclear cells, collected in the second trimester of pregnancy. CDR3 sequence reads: CASSGLAGGPADTQYF. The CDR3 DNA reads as TGTGCCAGCAGCGGTCTAGCGGGGGGGCCTGCGGATACGCAGTATTTT.